These 3 T cell receptor beta chains came from one sample sequenced in a study of resident and recirculating memory T cells in vitiligo. The data were produced by immunoSEQ multiplex PCR, yet TCRdb's version contains in-frame clones alone and is incomplete. The sample shows about 76,000 clones, roughly nine tenths of them seen only once. Sequenced sample: blood. The receptors stem from a male donor with vitiligo.

The chain recombines TRBV6-1 with TRBJ2-5; 12 bases match TRBD1. The CDR3 is 13 residues long. The trim removed 8 bases at V and 5 bases at J, leaving 3 bases unmatched. From germline, CDR1 is MNHNS and CDR2 SASEGT. This CDR3 is CASGTGGWETQYF. The CDR3 DNA follows: TGTGCCAGCGGGACAGGGGGCTGGGAGACCCAGTACTTC.

This chain connects TRBV7-2 to TRBJ1-4; 9 bases agree with TRBD1. Germline-derived CDR1 and CDR2 are SGHTA and FQGNSA. Unmatched junction bases numbered 9, after V lost 5 bases and J lost 8 bases. The CDR3 has 15 residues. CDR3 sequence: CASSTEQGAREKLFF. The CDR3 nucleotides are TGTGCCAGCAGCACCGAACAGGGGGCGAGGGAAAAACTGTTTTTT. Combining the CDR3 with reference TRBV7-2 and TRBJ1-4 gives the whole variable domain GAGVSQSPSNKVTEKGKDVELRCDPISGHTALYWYRQSLGQGLEFLIYFQGNSAPDKSGLPSDRFSAERTGGSVSTLTIQRTQQEDSAVYLCASSTEQGAREKLFFGSGTQLSVL.

This clone was detected once. The chain has TRBV27 and TRBJ2-3; 7 bases fit TRBD2. The J segment lost 5 bases and the V segment lost 2 bases, leaving 4 bases of the junction unmatched. The CDR3 contains 14 residues. The V gene's germline CDR1 is MNHEY and CDR2 SMNVEV (reference sequence). CDR3 residues: CASSLRLAEDTQYF. The CDR3 bases are TGTGCCAGCAGTTTACGTCTAGCGGAAGATACGCAGTATTTT.